The 8 T cell receptor beta chains listed next were all sequenced from one sample in a study of control samples from healthy donors and cancer patients (dated by TCRdb to 2019 to 2021). Receptor libraries were prepared by the immunoSEQ multiplex PCR assay. Held by TCRdb, this immuneACCESS table contains in-frame sequences only and omits some clones. Under half of the omission traces to an unresolved V gene where checked; the cause of the rest is unknown. This sample gives 100,000 or so clones in total; more than 75% of them show up just once. The ten largest make up roughly 18% of the sample. Sequenced material: blood. All receptors derive from a woman aged 50 to 60 in good health.

The gene calls are TRBV4-3 and TRBJ1-2; tentative D call: TRBD1 (5 bases). The V gene lost 4 bases and the J gene lost 0 bases, with 12 bases spanning the gap. The germline gives CDR1 LGHNA, CDR2 YSLEER. This CDR3 is built from 15 residues. CDR3 bases: TGCGCCAGCAGCCCCTCCCCAGGGACTAACTATGGCTACACCTTC. Translation gives CASSPSPGTNYGYTF.

The chain links TRBV6-5 to TRBJ1-2; 9 nucleotides line up with TRBD1. This CDR3 is 14 amino acids long. Germline V gene data show CDR1 as MNHEY and CDR2 as SVGAGI. V trimming: 6 bases; J trimming: 7 bases; junction bases outside the gene matches: 9. CDR3 sequence reads: CASSLQGARGGYTF. The CDR3 coding sequence is TGTGCCAGCAGCTTACAGGGGGCTAGAGGTGGCTACACCTTC.

The gene calls are TRBV30 and TRBJ1-6; D is unclear. Germline lookup yields CDR1 GTSNPN and CDR2 SVGIG (reference sequence). The CDR3 is 13 amino acids. Trimming removed 7 bases from V and 3 bases from J, with 10 bases in between. This CDR3 is CASGVNYNSPLHF. CDR3 nucleotides: TGTGCCTCCGGGGTGAACTATAATTCACCCCTCCACTTT. Looking up the rest from reference TRBV30 and TRBJ1-6 gives the full variable domain: SQTIHQWPATLVQPVGSPLSLECTVEGTSNPNLYWYRQAAGRGLQLLFYSVGIGQISSEVPQNLSASRPQDRQFILSSKKLLLSDSGFYLCASGVNYNSPLHFGNGTRLTVT.

V gene TRBV7-9 combines with J gene TRBJ2-3; no definite D call. V lost 1 base to trimming and J lost 0 bases, with 8 bases between them. This CDR3 is 15 amino acids long. In germline, CDR1 is SEHNR, CDR2 FQNEAQ (reference sequence). The DNA for the CDR3 is TGTGCCAGCAGCTTAGGCGTGGGGAGCACAGATACGCAGTATTTT. This codes for CASSLGVGSTDTQYF. The full variable domain, completed using reference TRBV7-9 and TRBJ2-3, is DTGVSQNPRHKITKRGQNVTFRCDPISEHNRLYWYRQTLGQGPEFLTYFQNEAQLEKSRLLSDRFSAERPKGSFSTLEIQRTEQGDSAMYLCASSLGVGSTDTQYFGPGTRLTVL.

CDR3 residues: CASSEGPGLGPQHF. In nucleotides, the CDR3 is TGTGCCAGCAGCGAGGGACCCGGGCTAGGGCCCCAGCATTTT. This chain joins TRBV9 and TRBJ1-5, with D possibly being TRBD1 (5 bases). This CDR3 region has 14 residues. Germline CDR1 SGDLS, CDR2 YYNGEE. Trimming took 3 bases from V and 9 from J, leaving 16 bases between them.

There are a few counts of this clone. Distinct nucleotide sequences in the sample also encode this CDR3. The chain has TRBV12-3 or TRBV12-4 and TRBJ2-5; D is unresolved. Trimming removed 3 bases at V and 3 bases at J, with 2 bases between. CDR3 length: 11 amino acids. The CDR3 region is CASSFEETQYF. In nucleotides, the CDR3 is TGTGCCAGCAGTTTCGAAGAGACCCAGTACTTC.

The rearrangement uses TRBV7-3 and TRBJ2-3; D possibly corresponds to TRBD1 (5 bases). Deletions cut 0 bases from V and 2 bases from J, with 12 bases between. Germline V gene data show CDR1 as SGHTA and CDR2 as FQGTGA. The CDR3 runs 16 residues. CDR3 nucleotide sequence: TGTGCCAGCAGCTTAACGGGGCACAGTTACACAGATACGCAGTATTTT. Amino acid sequence: CASSLTGHSYTDTQYF.

The chain carries TRBV19 and TRBJ2-3, with TRBD2 as a possible D gene (6 bases). V gave up 6 bases and J gave up 4 bases, with 8 bases separating them. Germline CDR1 is LNHDA and CDR2 is SQIVND (reference sequence). The CDR3 consists of 12 residues. The CDR3 DNA reads TGTGCCAGTAGCGGGAGTTCAGATACGCAGTATTTT. Amino acid sequence: CASSGSSDTQYF.